The 5 T cell receptor beta chains presented below share a single source sample, sequenced in a study of T cells in Graves' hyperthyroidism and ophthalmopathy. Researchers amplified the TCR beta CDR3 regions from RNA transcripts. First-round RT-PCR with HTBI primers amplified the TCR CDR3 region. TCRdb re-analysed the multiplex PCR reads in MiXCR, keeping a single row per CDR3 protein. Counted here are around 420,000 distinct CDR3 sequences, about 15% occurring once; the ten biggest clones make up around an eighth. Sequences were obtained from blood. The receptors were sampled from a woman younger than 30 with Graves' hyperthyroidism.

This clonotype was counted many times. This rearrangement joins TRBV5-6 to TRBJ1-2; no clear D. CDR3 length equals 15 residues. Germline CDR1 reads SGHDT; CDR2 reads YYEEEE. The V end lost 0 bases, the J end lost 5 bases, and 14 bases lay between the germline ends. Here the CDR3 DNA reads TGTGCCAGCAGCTTGGTCAGACGATCCGGGTATGGCTACACCTTC. Translating gives CASSLVRRSGYGYTF.

V gene TRBV19 combines with J gene TRBJ2-7; 10 bases line up with TRBD1. V dropped 5 bases and J dropped 2; count of bases not matched to a gene: 9. The CDR3 has 16 amino acids. Germline loops: CDR1 LNHDA, CDR2 SQIVND (reference sequence). The CDR3, as DNA: TGTGCCAGTAGTTTCCTCGGGACAGGGGTAACCTACGAGCAGTACTTC. It translates to CASSFLGTGVTYEQYF.

This clonotype came up a few times. The chain joins TRBV5-1 to TRBJ1-5, with D possibly TRBD1 on 6 matching bases. Germline CDR1 SGHRS, CDR2 YFSETQ. This CDR3 region has 15 residues. Trimming removed 0 bases at V and 6 bases at J, with 13 bases between. The CDR3 reads CASSLVGGVGQPQHF. CDR3 coding DNA: TGCGCCAGCAGCTTGGTGGGGGGCGTCGGTCAGCCCCAGCATTTT. Looking up the rest from reference TRBV5-1 and TRBJ1-5 gives the full variable domain: KAGVTQTPRYLIKTRGQQVTLSCSPISGHRSVSWYQQTPGQGLQFLFEYFSETQRNKGNFPGRFSGRQFSNSRSEMNVSTLELGDSALYLCASSLVGGVGQPQHFGDGTRLSIL.

The sample holds many counts of this clonotype. The chain links TRBV12-3 or TRBV12-4 to TRBJ2-2; D perhaps matches TRBD1 (6 bases). The CDR3 length is 15 residues. V shed 5 bases and J shed 4 bases, with 14 bases lying between them. CDR3 DNA sequence: TGTGCCAGCAGTCTCACAGGGTCGCGCACCGGGGAGCTGTTTTTT. Translated, it gives CASSLTGSRTGELFF.

The chain carries TRBV28 and TRBJ2-7; D perhaps matches TRBD1 (6 bases). CDR1 and CDR2 from the germline V gene are MDHEN and SYDVKM. The CDR3 spans 13 residues. V was cut by 2 bases and J by 5 bases, with 10 bases left in between. The DNA for the CDR3 is TGTGCCAGCAGTTTAGGCAGGGGAGACGAGCAGTACTTC. Encoded protein: CASSLGRGDEQYF.